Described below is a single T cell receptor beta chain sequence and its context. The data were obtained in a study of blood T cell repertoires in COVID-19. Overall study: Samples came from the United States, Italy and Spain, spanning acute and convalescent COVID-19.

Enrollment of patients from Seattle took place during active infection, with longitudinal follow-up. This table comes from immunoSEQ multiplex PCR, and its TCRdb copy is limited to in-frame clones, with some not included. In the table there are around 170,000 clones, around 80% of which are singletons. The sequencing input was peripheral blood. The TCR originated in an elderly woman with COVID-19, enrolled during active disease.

This chain's CDR3 is CASSLVREETQYF. Written as DNA, the CDR3 is TGTGCCAGCTCCCTCGTGCGGGAAGAGACCCAGTACTTC. The chain has TRBV18 and TRBJ2-5; weak D call: TRBD2 (5 bases). Looked up from germline, CDR1 is KGHSH and CDR2 is LQKENI. V was pared by 6 bases and J by 3 bases, with 11 bases between. The length of the CDR3 is 13 residues.